Below are 26 T cell receptor beta chains sequenced from a single sample in a study of CD8 T cells in Susac syndrome. Random hexamers served to reverse transcribe about 0.5 to 1 ug RNA. TCRdb redid the calling of the immunoSEQ multiplex PCR reads with MiXCR, one entry per CDR3 protein. The sample records some 190,000 distinct CDR3 sequences, under 95% being singletons. The sample consisted of CD4+ T cells from PBMCs. These receptor sequences come from a human donor in good health.

The V call is TRBV5-1, the J call TRBJ2-5; tentative D call: TRBD2 (5 bases). Looked up from germline, CDR1 is SGHRS and CDR2 is YFSETQ. The CDR3 consists of 14 residues. Trimming left V 0 bases short and J 4 bases short, with 10 bases between. CDR3 DNA: TGCGCCAGCAGCTTGGGAGGGAACGGAGAGACCCAGTACTTC. This codes for CASSLGGNGETQYF.

The genes are TRBV7-2 and TRBJ2-7; no clear D. The CDR3 totals 14 residues. Between the trimmed V and J ends, which lost 2 bases and 3 bases, there was a span of 11 bases. Germline V lookup: CDR1 SGHTA, CDR2 FQGNSA. The CDR3 coding sequence is TGTGCCAGCAGCTTACCCGACCCTGGCTACGAGCAGTACGTC. Its protein is CASSLPDPGYEQYV.

The chain employs TRBV7-2 and TRBJ2-2; D assignment may be TRBD1 or TRBD2 (5 bases each). CDR1 SGHTA and CDR2 FQGNSA come from the germline V gene. With 2 bases removed from V and 5 bases from J, the gap between germline ends came to 15 bases. The CDR3 extends over 16 amino acids. The CDR3 DNA follows: TGTGCCAGCAGCTTATACTGGGGCAGCGGAACCGGGGAGCTGTTTTTT. Translated, it gives CASSLYWGSGTGELFF.

The J gene is TRBJ2-3, the V gene TRBV28; TRBD2 matches 7 bases. This CDR3 is built from 12 residues. Per germline, CDR1 MDHEN and CDR2 SYDVKM. CDR3 loop: CAMGGEADTQYF. CDR3 nucleotides: TGTGCGATGGGGGGGGAGGCAGATACGCAGTATTTT.

This rearrangement joins TRBV29-1 to TRBJ2-5; a weak D match, TRBD1 (5 bases). The length of the CDR3 is 13 residues. Germline V CDR1 and CDR2: SQVTM, ANQGSEA. Trimming took off 3 bases at V and 0 bases at J, with 8 bases between the two ends. CDR3 DNA sequence: TGCAGCGTTGACTGGGGCTACCAAGAGACCCAGTACTTC. Protein product: CSVDWGYQETQYF.

The rearrangement links TRBV19 to TRBJ2-6; 7 bases are a match to TRBD1. There are 16 residues in the CDR3. Losses at the gene ends were 5 bases for V and 4 bases for J; bases not matched to a gene: 8. Germline loops: CDR1 LNHDA, CDR2 SQIVND (reference sequence). CDR3 sequence reads: CASSRPTGKGANVLTF. The CDR3 region has the DNA TGTGCCAGTAGTCGCCCGACAGGGAAAGGGGCCAACGTCCTGACTTTC.

The chain is built from TRBV19 and TRBJ1-5; D perhaps matches TRBD1 (5 bases). Deletions cut 4 bases from V and 7 bases from J, with 14 bases between. CDR1 and CDR2 (germline): LNHDA, SQIVND (reference sequence). The CDR3 has 14 residues. The CDR3 is CASSRGPSGQPQHF. For the CDR3, the DNA is TGTGCCAGTAGTAGGGGTCCGTCAGGGCAGCCCCAGCATTTT.

The V gene is TRBV5-6, the J gene TRBJ2-4, with D possibly called TRBD1 or TRBD2 (5 bases each). Trimming pared 2 bases from V and 7 bases from J, leaving 19 bases between. The germline gives CDR1 SGHDT, CDR2 YYEEEE. There are 16 residues in the CDR3. CDR3 sequence (DNA): TGTGCCAGCAGCTTTCGGTTAGGGGCGGGCGGTAACATTCAGTACTTC. It translates to CASSFRLGAGGNIQYF.

The chain combines TRBV13 with TRBJ2-1; 12 bases line up with TRBD2. The CDR3 consists of 18 residues. Per germline, CDR1 PRHDT and CDR2 FYEKMQ (reference sequence). V trimming: 5 bases; J trimming: 0 bases; junction bases outside the gene matches: 8. In DNA, the CDR3 is TGTGCCAGCAGCACTCCTCTAGCGGGGGGGACCTCCTACAATGAGCAGTTCTTC. This gives the protein CASSTPLAGGTSYNEQFF.

The gene calls are TRBV5-1 and TRBJ2-5, with D tentatively TRBD1 or TRBD2 (7 bases each). Trimming took off 1 base at V and 3 bases at J, with 22 bases between the two ends. Germline V gene sequence: CDR1 SGHRS, CDR2 YFSETQ. CDR3 length: 18 amino acids. This CDR3 reads CASSLRIDQGGWKETQYF. CDR3 DNA sequence: TGCGCCAGCAGCTTGAGAATCGACCAGGGGGGGTGGAAAGAGACCCAGTACTTC.

The chain joins TRBV19 to TRBJ2-1, with 7 bases that match TRBD2. The J segment lost 0 bases and the V segment lost 6 bases, leaving 8 bases of the junction unmatched. Germline V gives CDR1 LNHDA, CDR2 SQIVND (reference sequence). The CDR3 covers 16 residues. The CDR3 coding sequence is TGTGCCAGTAGACCCGGGGGGTTCGCCTCCTACAATGAGCAGTTCTTC. It is translated as CASRPGGFASYNEQFF.

This chain joins TRBV5-1 and TRBJ1-3, with TRBD1 identical over 10 bases. Germline CDR1 is SGHRS and CDR2 is YFSETQ. V was pared by 2 bases and J by 4 bases, with 3 bases of the junction left unmatched. This CDR3 spans 15 amino acids. CDR3 nucleotides: TGCGCCAGCAGCTTACGGACAGGGGGAGGAAACACCATATATTTT. This gives the protein CASSLRTGGGNTIYF.

In its sample, this clonotype was seen once. The J gene is TRBJ1-2, the V gene TRBV5-8; D is ambiguous. The germline CDR1 and CDR2 sequences are SGHTS and YDEGEE. The length of the CDR3 is 12 residues. The V gene lost 1 base and the J gene lost 8 bases, with 9 bases spanning the gap. The CDR3 bases are TGTGCCAGCAGCTTGAGGGTCGGAGGCTACACCTTC. Its protein product is CASSLRVGGYTF.

This clonotype was seen a single time. V usage is TRBV5-1 and J usage is TRBJ1-1; maybe TRBD1 (6 bases). The germline V gene has CDR1 SGHRS and CDR2 YFSETQ. V was shortened by 5 bases and J by 8 bases, with 10 bases between the two germline ends. This CDR3 contains 11 residues. The CDR3: CASRTGTEAFF. The DNA of the CDR3 is TGCGCCAGCAGGACCGGGACAGAAGCTTTCTTT.

The V and J genes are TRBV12-5 and TRBJ2-5; 7 bases fit TRBD1. Germline V gene lookup returns CDR1 LGHNT and CDR2 FRNRAP. The CDR3 length is 14 residues. Unmatched junction bases numbered 4, after V lost 1 base and J lost 5 bases. CDR3 nucleotides: TGTGCTAGTGGTTTGGCTGACAGGGCGGAGACCCAGTACTTC. Translating gives CASGLADRAETQYF.

This clonotype is a singleton in its sample. CDR3 sequence reads: CAWSTGQGVLQPRGYTF. The CDR3 DNA sequence: TGTGCCTGGAGTACCGGACAGGGGGTCCTCCAGCCTCGAGGCTACACCTTC. The chain carries TRBV30 and TRBJ1-2; 10 bases map to TRBD1. Germline loops: CDR1 GTSNPN, CDR2 SVGIG (reference sequence). CDR3 size: 17 residues. V lost 2 bases to trimming and J lost 8 bases; unmatched junction nucleotides: 17.

The chain uses TRBV18 and TRBJ2-1; TRBD1 is a possible D gene (6 bases). The CDR3 loop spans 13 amino acids. Germline CDR1 reads KGHSH; CDR2 reads LQKENI. The V end was cut by 1 base, the J end by 7 bases, with 8 bases between. CDR3 residues: CASSPQRGNEQFF. The DNA for the CDR3 is TGTGCCAGCTCACCACAAAGGGGGAATGAGCAGTTCTTC. Full variable domain (outside the CDR3, taken from reference TRBV18 and TRBJ2-1): NAGVMQNPRHLVRRRGQEARLRCSPMKGHSHVYWYRQLPEEGLKFMVYLQKENIIDESGMPKERFSAEFPKEGPSILRIQQVVRGDSAAYFCASSPQRGNEQFFGPGTRLTVL.

The chain links TRBV2 to TRBJ1-5; possibly TRBD1 for D (5 bases). In germline, CDR1 is SNHLY, CDR2 FYNNEI. This CDR3 is 14 amino acids long. V was pared by 8 bases and J by 0 bases, with 11 bases between. CDR3 sequence (DNA): TGTGCCAGCGCCAACGGGGCTAGCAATCAGCCCCAGCATTTT. This gives the protein CASANGASNQPQHF.

The V and J genes are TRBV29-1 and TRBJ1-5; 7 bases align to TRBD1. The CDR3 is 12 amino acids. J lost 3 bases, V lost 6 bases, and 2 bases had no gene match. Germline CDR1 and CDR2: SQVTM and ANQGSEA. CDR3 in DNA: TGCAGCGTGGGACAGTCCAATCAGCCCCAGCATTTT. The encoded protein is CSVGQSNQPQHF.

This clonotype occurred a few times. The chain has TRBV6-1 and TRBJ2-3; possible D gene TRBD1, 5 bases. The CDR3 is 12 residues long. Germline values: CDR1 MNHNS, CDR2 SASEGT. V lost 6 bases to trimming and J lost 4 bases, with 8 bases between them. CDR3 nucleotide sequence: TGTGCCAGCAGCCAGACAGCAGATACGCAGTATTTT. It specifies CASSQTADTQYF.

This clonotype was recorded only once. The chain combines TRBV12-3 or TRBV12-4 with TRBJ2-7; D tentatively reads TRBD1 or TRBD2 (6 bases each). V dropped 4 bases and J dropped 0 bases, with 13 bases sitting between them. This CDR3 comprises 15 residues. The CDR3 is CASSSGASSSYEQYV. CDR3 in DNA: TGTGCCAGCAGTTCGGGGGCTTCGAGCTCCTACGAGCAGTACGTC.

As concerns this clonotype: One end of the junction varies from germline; a read error may be responsible. This sequence joins TRBV2 and TRBJ1-2, with D maybe TRBD1 (5 bases). The CDR3 spans 15 residues. CDR1 is SNHLY and CDR2 is FYNNEI in the germline V gene. The CDR3 region is CASSEAGRAHYGYTF. For the CDR3, the DNA is TGTGCCAGCAGCGAAGCAGGCAGGGCCCACTATGGCTACACCTTC.

This clonotype turned up a few times. This chain links TRBV6-2 or TRBV6-3 with TRBJ1-1; the D is unclear. Germline values: CDR1 MNHEY, CDR2 SVGEGT. This CDR3 has 13 amino acids. V was pared by 6 bases and J by 7 bases, with 15 bases between. The CDR3: CASRLEGYGEAFF. In DNA form, the CDR3 reads TGTGCCAGCAGGTTGGAAGGGTATGGTGAAGCTTTCTTT.

The CDR3 reads CASSFVTIVNEQFF. The CDR3, as DNA: TGCGCCAGCAGCTTCGTTACAATCGTTAATGAGCAGTTCTTC. This rearrangement joins TRBV5-1 to TRBJ2-1; no clear D. The germline gives CDR1 SGHRS, CDR2 YFSETQ. This CDR3 is 14 amino acids long. The ends were cut back, 2 bases at V and 7 bases at J, with 13 bases in the middle.

The chain uses TRBV4-1 and TRBJ2-3, with TRBD2 identical over 11 bases. Germline V CDR1 and CDR2: MGHRA, YSYEKL. V was pared by 1 base and J by 2 bases, with 5 bases of the junction left unmatched. The CDR3 contains 17 residues. CDR3 DNA sequence: TGCGCCAGCAGCCAAGGTCTAGCGGGGGGCCTCACAGATACGCAGTATTTT. Amino acids: CASSQGLAGGLTDTQYF.

The rearrangement links TRBV5-1 to TRBJ1-1; D is unclear. The CDR3 is made up of 14 amino acids. The V end was cut by 4 bases, the J end by 5 bases, with 15 bases between. Germline loops: CDR1 SGHRS, CDR2 YFSETQ. The CDR3 DNA reads TGCGCCAGCAGCCCAAGAAGGATGGGAACTGAAGCTTTCTTT. This translates into CASSPRRMGTEAFF.